Reported below is one T cell receptor (beta chain). Its antigen is not known. The data were taken from a study of cytomegalovirus exposure and HLA in healthy donors. Study-wide results and caveats: TCR beta V- and J-gene trimming was later associated with a missense DCLRE1C variant. Some V segments could not be told apart, so they were left out, TRBV6-2 and TRBV6-3 among them.

The germline V gene encodes CDR1 SGHDT and CDR2 YYEEEE. This CDR3 spans 16 amino acids. The trim removed 4 bases at V and 6 bases at J, leaving 12 bases unmatched. The PCR was carried out with 60 Vbeta primers and 13 Jbeta primers. The protocol was immunoSEQ multiplex PCR, while the TCRdb copy is restricted to in-frame clones and leaves out a portion. The repertoire consists of 180,000 or so clones, with roughly 79% occurring once and the leading ten covering roughly 6%. V gene TRBV5-6 combines with J gene TRBJ1-5; 8 nucleotides line up with TRBD1. The receptor was derived from a middle-aged man in good health and CMV-seropositive. Sequencing input: PBMCs. The CDR3 nucleotides are TGTGCCAGCAGCGCGTACAAGACAGGGGTTCGTCAGCCCCAGCATTTT. It is translated as CASSAYKTGVRQPQHF.